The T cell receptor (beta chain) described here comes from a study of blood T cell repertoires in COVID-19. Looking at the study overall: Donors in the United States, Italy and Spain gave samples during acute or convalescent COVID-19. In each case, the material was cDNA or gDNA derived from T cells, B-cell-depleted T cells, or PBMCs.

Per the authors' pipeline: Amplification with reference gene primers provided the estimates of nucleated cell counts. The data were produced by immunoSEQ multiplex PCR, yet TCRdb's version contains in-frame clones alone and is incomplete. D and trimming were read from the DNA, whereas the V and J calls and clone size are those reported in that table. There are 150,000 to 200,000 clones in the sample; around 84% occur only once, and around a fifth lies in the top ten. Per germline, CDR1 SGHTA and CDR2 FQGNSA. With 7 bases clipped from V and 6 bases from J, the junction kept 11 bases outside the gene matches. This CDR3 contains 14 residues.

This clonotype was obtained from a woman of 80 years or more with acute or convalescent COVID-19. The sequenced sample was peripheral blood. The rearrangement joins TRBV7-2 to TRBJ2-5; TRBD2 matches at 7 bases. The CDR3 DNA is TGTGCCAGCAAGGGGACTAAAATGGGCAAGACCCAGTACTTC. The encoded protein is CASKGTKMGKTQYF. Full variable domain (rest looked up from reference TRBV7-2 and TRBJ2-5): GAGVSQSPSNKVTEKGKDVELRCDPISGHTALYWYRQSLGQGLEFLIYFQGNSAPDKSGLPSDRFSAERTGGSVSTLTIQRTQQEDSAVYLCASKGTKMGKTQYFGPGTRLLVL.